These T cell receptor beta chains were read from a single sample in a study of early stage breast cancer tumors. TCRdb keeps only in-frame clones here, not all; method: immunoSEQ multiplex PCR. The table lists tens of thousands of clones, around two thirds of them singletons. The sample taken for sequencing was blood. Receptors originate from a person aged 45 to 59 with breast cancer. Each CDR3 is given with its conserved first and last residue. Fields, in order: J gene, V gene, D gene, clone size, CDR3 DNA, CDR3 protein. The D gene is left open where the match is weak. Clone sizes are given selectively: once, few, many, or a class where the clone is expanded.

TRBJ1-4,TRBV19,.,.,TGTGCCAGTAGTATACAGGGGGAAAAACTGTTTTTT,CASSIQGEKLFF
TRBJ2-1,TRBV5-1,TRBD1,.,TGCGCCAGCAGCGCCGGACAGGGGTCTGAGCAGTTCTTC,CASSAGQGSEQFF
TRBJ2-7,TRBV7-6,TRBD1,few,TGTGCCAGCAGCCCCAGGGACAGGGGTGGCGAGCAGTACTTC,CASSPRDRGGEQYF
TRBJ2-2,TRBV6-1,.,.,TGTGCCCTTCTGGGGAGCCGGAACACCGGGGAGCTGTTTTTT,CALLGSRNTGELFF
TRBJ2-5,TRBV13,TRBD2,.,TGTGCCAGCAGCCCACGGACTAGCGGAAGGGAGACCCAGTACTTC,CASSPRTSGRETQYF
TRBJ2-3,TRBV7-9,TRBD2,.,TGTGCCAGCAGCTTAATGTGGGGCGGGAGGGCCCCAGATACGCAGTATTTT,CASSLMWGGRAPDTQYF
TRBJ2-7,TRBV10-3,TRBD1,.,TGTGCCATCAGTCCGTGGACAGGGGGCTACGAGCAGTACTTC,CAISPWTGGYEQYF
TRBJ1-5,TRBV7-8,.,.,TGTGCCAGCAGCTTACCCGAGCAGCCCCAGCATTTT,CASSLPEQPQHF
TRBJ2-1,TRBV6-1,TRBD2,.,TGTGCCAGCAGTGAAGACGCGGGAGAGGCCAATGAGCAGTTCTTC,CASSEDAGEANEQFF
TRBJ2-2,TRBV5-5,.,medium-sized,TGTGCCAGCAGCTTGGCGACAATTTACACCGGGGAGCTGTTTTTT,CASSLATIYTGELFF
TRBJ1-4,TRBV19,TRBD1,few,TGTGCCAGTAGTAGCCAGAGACAGGGTGGAGAAAAACTGTTTTTT,CASSSQRQGGEKLFF
TRBJ2-1,TRBV5-1,TRBD2,.,TGCGCCAGCAGCTTGTCTCGGGCTAGCGGTACCTACAATGAGCAGTTCTTC,CASSLSRASGTYNEQFF
TRBJ2-7,TRBV11-2,TRBD2,.,TGTGCCAGCAGCTTGTCCGTGACTAGCGTCAGCTACGAGCAGTACTTC,CASSLSVTSVSYEQYF
TRBJ1-2,TRBV6-5,.,.,TGTGCCAGCAGTTACGGGCAGGGATCGAGCGGCTACACCTTC,CASSYGQGSSGYTF
TRBJ2-7,TRBV9,TRBD1,.,TGTGCCAGCAGCGCCGACTTGGGACAGGGTGGGTTGCAGTACTTC,CASSADLGQGGLQYF
TRBJ2-1,TRBV7-8,TRBD2,.,TGTGCCAGCAGCCCACTCGGGGGGGGCGATGAGCAGTTCTTC,CASSPLGGGDEQFF
TRBJ1-5,TRBV10-3,.,.,TGTGCCACCGGGGGGGGCGATCAGCCCCAGCATTTT,CATGGGDQPQHF
TRBJ2-5,TRBV19,TRBD2,.,TGTGCCAGTAGTATTGGAGCGGGAGGTATTGGAGAGACCCAGTACTTC,CASSIGAGGIGETQYF
TRBJ2-7,TRBV4-2,.,.,TGTGCCAGCAGCCAGGCTTCCCCGCGGCGGAGCTCCTACGAGCAGTACTTC,CASSQASPRRSSYEQYF
TRBJ2-5,TRBV7-7,TRBD2,once,TGTGCTAGCAGCTTGCGGGGACTAGCTCGGGAGACCCAGTACTTC,CASSLRGLARETQYF
TRBJ1-2,TRBV10-3,.,.,TGTGCCATCAGTGATTCCGACAGGTTTAACTATGGCTACACCTTC,CAISDSDRFNYGYTF
TRBJ1-4,TRBV9,TRBD1,.,TGTGCCAGCAGCGTCTCACAGGGGTCTGAAAAACTGTTTTTT,CASSVSQGSEKLFF
TRBJ2-1,TRBV4-3,TRBD2,.,TGCGCCAGCAGCCAAGATGGGGCCACTAGCGGGGGGAAGCAGTTCTTC,CASSQDGATSGGKQFF
TRBJ1-3,TRBV7-8,.,.,TGTGCCAGCAGCTTAGGGCCCGGAAACACCATATATTTT,CASSLGPGNTIYF
TRBJ2-1,TRBV7-2,.,few,TGTGCCAGCAGCCAAGAGGGCCTGGAGGTCAATGAGCAGTTCTTC,CASSQEGLEVNEQFF
TRBJ1-2,TRBV27,.,.,TGTGCCAGCAGTGAACAACAGGGAAGGTATGGCTACACCTTC,CASSEQQGRYGYTF
TRBJ1-2,TRBV6-5,.,.,TGTGCCAGCAGGACCAGGCATTCCTACTATGGCTACACCTTC,CASRTRHSYYGYTF
TRBJ2-7,TRBV5-1,.,.,TGCGCCAGCAGCTTGGTGGGAGAAGGCTCCTACGAGCAGTACTTC,CASSLVGEGSYEQYF
TRBJ1-1,TRBV25-1,.,.,TGTGCCAGCAGTGGAAATGGAGGCACTGAAGCTTTCTTT,CASSGNGGTEAFF
TRBJ1-1,TRBV11-2,.,.,TGTGCCAGCAGCTTAGATCTGGCAGTCACTGAAGCTTTCTTT,CASSLDLAVTEAFF
TRBJ2-4,TRBV28,.,.,TGTGCCAGCAGTGCGGCAGGGGTAGCCAAAAACATTCAGTACTTC,CASSAAGVAKNIQYF
TRBJ1-5,TRBV27,.,.,TGTGCCAGCAGATCTTTCAATCAGCCCCAGCATTTT,CASRSFNQPQHF
TRBJ2-1,TRBV4-2,TRBD2,few,TGTGCCAGCAGCCCAAGATCAAGCGGGGGCCAGGGGCAGTTCTTC,CASSPRSSGGQGQFF
TRBJ2-1,TRBV11-3,TRBD2,.,TGTGCCAGCAGCTTGATACGGACTAGCGGGAACAATGAGCAGTTCTTC,CASSLIRTSGNNEQFF
TRBJ2-1,TRBV25-1,TRBD1,.,TGTGCCAGCGGGACAGAGAGCTCCTACAATGAGCAGTTCTTC,CASGTESSYNEQFF
TRBJ1-1,TRBV2,.,.,TGTGCCAGCAATGAACAGGTGGTCACTGAAGCTTTCTTT,CASNEQVVTEAFF
TRBJ2-1,TRBV27,.,medium-sized,TGTGCCAGCAGTTACAACAGGGCAAATGAGCAGTTCTTC,CASSYNRANEQFF
TRBJ2-7,TRBV2,.,.,TGTGCCAGCAGTTACGGACTAACGGCCTACGAGCAGTACTTC,CASSYGLTAYEQYF
TRBJ1-2,TRBV11-2,.,.,TGTGCCAGCAGCTTAAGCCACCATGGCTACACCTTC,CASSLSHHGYTF
TRBJ1-2,TRBV9,.,.,TGTGCCAGCAGCGTTTCGACAGGAGCTAACTATGGCTACACCTTC,CASSVSTGANYGYTF
TRBJ2-3,TRBV7-7,.,.,TGTGCTAGCAGCTTAAGAGGGCCGCAGCCGACGAGCACAGATACGCAGTATTTT,CASSLRGPQPTSTDTQYF
TRBJ1-3,TRBV5-1,TRBD1,.,TGCGCCAGCAGCTCTACCCTCGGACAGGCCTCTGGAAACACCATATATTTT,CASSSTLGQASGNTIYF
TRBJ2-3,TRBV7-2,.,.,TGTGCCAGCAGCTTAGCCTTTACAGATACGCAGTATTTT,CASSLAFTDTQYF
TRBJ2-1,TRBV5-1,.,once,TGCGCCAGCAGCTTGGTTGGAGGGTTGAATGAGCAGTTCTTC,CASSLVGGLNEQFF
TRBJ2-3,TRBV30,TRBD2,.,TGTGCCTGGAGTAGAGAAGAAAGCGGGGGGGCCGTAGATACGCAGTATTTT,CAWSREESGGAVDTQYF
TRBJ2-7,TRBV11-3,.,few,TGTGCCAGCTTGGGGCGTAACACCTACGAGCAGTACTTC,CASLGRNTYEQYF
TRBJ2-1,TRBV5-1,TRBD2,.,TGCGCCAGCAGCTTTCCCCAAAACGGACTAGCGGGAGATTACGGTGAGCAGTTCTTC,CASSFPQNGLAGDYGEQFF
TRBJ2-7,TRBV5-6,.,.,TGTGCCAGCAGCTCGCTAGAGCCCAGGGCCCCCCTTTTC,CASSSLEPRAPLF
TRBJ1-3,TRBV15,.,.,TGTGCCACCAGACAGTTCTCTGGAAACACCATATATTTT,CATRQFSGNTIYF
TRBJ2-3,TRBV5-1,TRBD2,.,TGCGCCAGCAGCTTGGGCGGGGGGGCAGATACGCAGTATTTT,CASSLGGGADTQYF
TRBJ2-5,TRBV10-2,.,.,TGCGCCACCCGAGCAGGATTGGAGACCCAGTACTTC,CATRAGLETQYF
TRBJ2-3,TRBV4-3,TRBD2,.,TGCGCCAGCAGCCAAGTTTATGCGGGGGGCACAGATACGCAGTATTTT,CASSQVYAGGTDTQYF
TRBJ2-1,TRBV5-1,TRBD1,.,TGCGCCAGCAGCCCGCCGGACAGGGGTTCTGAGCAGTTCTTC,CASSPPDRGSEQFF
TRBJ1-1,TRBV11-3,.,.,TGTGCCAGCAGCCAAGGTCGGGGTATGAACACTGAAGCTTTCTTT,CASSQGRGMNTEAFF
TRBJ2-3,TRBV5-8,TRBD2,.,TGTGCCAGCCTAGCGGGAGTGGCAGATACGCAGTATTTT,CASLAGVADTQYF
TRBJ2-7,TRBV15,.,.,TGTGCCACCAGCAGAGAAAGTCCAGGGGAGTACTACGAGCAGTACTTC,CATSRESPGEYYEQYF
TRBJ2-7,TRBV10-3,TRBD2,few,TGTGCCACCGGACTAGCGGAGACCTACGAGCAGTACTTC,CATGLAETYEQYF
TRBJ2-2,TRBV5-1,TRBD1,few,TGCGCCAGCAGCTGGGACAGTAACACCGGGGAGCTGTTTTTT,CASSWDSNTGELFF
TRBJ2-6,TRBV29-1,.,.,TGCAGCGTTGAGAACGCCGGTGGGGCCAACGTCCTGACTTTC,CSVENAGGANVLTF
TRBJ2-3,TRBV11-3,TRBD2,.,TGTGCCAGCAGCTTAAACCCGGGACTAGGGTATACGCAGTATTTT,CASSLNPGLGYTQYF